This entry concerns a single TCR beta chain. This table comes from immunoSEQ multiplex PCR, and its TCRdb copy is limited to in-frame clones, with some not included. The table lists tens of thousands of clones, around 91% of them singletons. This sample's time point: pretreatment peripheral blood. Germline CDR1 reads SGHNT; CDR2 reads YYREEE (reference sequence). The CDR3 has 17 amino acids. With V trimmed by 1 base and J by 1 base, 5 bases remained unmatched. The source of the sample is a study of PD-L1 blockade in urothelial cancer. Study-wide background: Each patient had 0 to 3 earlier chemotherapy regimens. Median T cell yield per blood sample was about 140,000 cells.

This sample comprised PBMCs, obtained around atezolizumab (anti-PD-L1) treatment. The rearrangement uses TRBV5-4 and TRBJ2-6, with 7 bases aligning to TRBD1. This receptor was identified in a man between 60 and 70 years old with urothelial cancer. The CDR3 region is CASSLLGRGSGANVLTF. For the CDR3, the DNA is TGTGCCAGCAGCTTGTTGGGCAGGGGGTCTGGGGCCAACGTCCTGACTTTC.